The subject of this entry is one TCR beta chain. The data stem from a study of sequential checkpoint blockade in melanoma. At the level of the study: First-line arms were nivolumab then ipilimumab, or the reverse, randomized 1:1. Maintenance nivolumab came after either treatment sequence.

V was clipped by 6 bases and J by 5 bases; unmatched bases: 9. In germline, CDR1 is MNHEY, CDR2 SMNVEV (reference sequence). CDR3 length equals 15 residues. Described treatment: randomized to nivolumab then ipilimumab (arm A) or the reverse (arm B). DNA-damaging chemotherapy had not been given to any patient beforehand. Live CD3+CD8+ CD19− CD56− cells were sorted from PBMCs. Clones were read by immunoSEQ multiplex PCR, and TCRdb kept only the in-frame ones, dropping some. Among about 14,000 clones listed, almost 85% were seen once. This chain connects TRBV27 to TRBJ2-1; 8 bases are shared with TRBD2. The sequence came from a human donor with melanoma. Sequenced material: CD8+ T cells sorted from blood (inferred from file names), taken from a patient given nivolumab and ipilimumab in sequence. CDR3 region: CASRGELAGNNEQFF. In DNA, the CDR3 is TGTGCCAGCAGGGGGGAATTAGCGGGAAACAATGAGCAGTTCTTC.